Shown below are 13 T cell receptor beta chains from a single sample sequenced in a study of blood T cell repertoires in COVID-19. Generated by immunoSEQ multiplex PCR, the TCRdb table keeps only in-frame clones and is missing some. The sample lists about 200,000 clones, 88% seen once, with under 5% in the top ten. The sample taken for sequencing was peripheral blood. Receptors were obtained from a human donor in a cohort sampled during active COVID-19.

The CDR3 loop reads CASSLSESYEQYF. In DNA form, the CDR3 reads TGTGCCAGCTCACTTTCAGAATCCTACGAGCAGTACTTC. This chain uses TRBV18 with TRBJ2-7; D gene uncertain. Deletions cut 4 bases from V and 1 base from J, with 8 bases between. The germline CDR1 and CDR2 sequences are KGHSH and LQKENI. The CDR3 runs to 13 residues.

This chain joins TRBV19 and TRBJ2-1; TRBD2 might be the D (5 bases). Per germline, CDR1 LNHDA and CDR2 SQIVND (reference sequence). The CDR3 extends over 15 amino acids. V was shortened by 7 bases and J by 1 base, with 14 bases between the two germline ends. In DNA form, the CDR3 reads TGTGCCAGTAAGGAGCAAGCGGCGTCCTACAATGAGCAGTTCTTC. Translation gives CASKEQAASYNEQFF.

The V gene is TRBV7-8, the J gene TRBJ2-7; D is unclear. The germline V gene encodes CDR1 SGHVS and CDR2 FQNEAQ. CDR3 length: 16 amino acids. Trimming removed 5 bases from V and 2 bases from J, with 19 bases in between. CDR3 DNA sequence: TGTGCCAGCAGCCAGGCGGAGCTCAAGGTGACCTACGAGCAGTACTTC. Translation: CASSQAELKVTYEQYF.

J is TRBJ1-2 and V is TRBV28; D is possibly TRBD1 (5 bases). This CDR3 is 13 amino acids long. V was clipped by 2 bases and J by 8 bases, with 12 bases between them. Germline V CDR1 and CDR2: MDHEN, SYDVKM. The DNA for the CDR3 is TGTGCCAGCAGTTTACAGGGTCTATCGGGCTACACCTTC. Protein product: CASSLQGLSGYTF.

The chain uses TRBV30 and TRBJ1-2; TRBD1 aligns across 9 bases. Germline trimming cut 4 bases from V and 6 bases from J; bases unmatched to any gene: 9. CDR3 length: 14 residues. The germline V gene has CDR1 GTSNPN and CDR2 SVGIG (reference sequence). The CDR3 sequence: CAWIEWDRAHGYTF. CDR3 in DNA: TGTGCCTGGATCGAATGGGACAGGGCCCATGGCTACACCTTC.

The chain joins TRBV4-3 to TRBJ1-6, with TRBD1 matching over 9 bases. Germline values: CDR1 LGHNA, CDR2 YSLEER. V shed 3 bases and J 6 bases; nucleotides not matched to a gene: 3. The CDR3 is 15 residues long. The chain's CDR3 is CASSQDRGLNSPLHF. In DNA, the CDR3 is TGCGCCAGCAGCCAGGACAGGGGCCTTAATTCACCCCTCCACTTT.

This rearrangement joins TRBV19 to TRBJ1-1; D perhaps matches TRBD1 (6 bases). The CDR3 covers 14 residues. Trimming took 3 bases from V and 4 from J, leaving 12 bases between them. CDR1 and CDR2 (germline): LNHDA, SQIVND (reference sequence). CDR3: CASSIRRGGTEAFF. CDR3 DNA: TGTGCCAGTAGTATTCGAAGGGGGGGCACTGAAGCTTTCTTT.

The rearrangement joins TRBV5-4 to TRBJ2-3; D is perhaps TRBD2 (6 bases). Looked up from germline, CDR1 is SGHNT and CDR2 is YYREEE (reference sequence). This CDR3 has 12 amino acids. V was trimmed by 0 bases and J by 10 bases, leaving 9 bases between them. The CDR3 sequence is CASSLARGSQYF. In nucleotides, the CDR3 is TGTGCCAGCAGCTTGGCTCGGGGGTCGCAGTATTTT. The variable domain in full, with the rest retrieved from reference TRBV5-4 and TRBJ2-3, is ETGVTQSPTHLIKTRGQQVTLRCSSQSGHNTVSWYQQALGQGPQFIFQYYREEENGRGNFPPRFSGLQFPNYSSELNVNALELDDSALYLCASSLARGSQYFGPGTRLTVL.

The chain combines TRBV5-8 with TRBJ1-4, with a tentative D call TRBD1 (5 bases). V was trimmed by 8 bases and J by 11 bases, leaving 16 bases between them. Germline lookup yields CDR1 SGHTS and CDR2 YDEGEE. The CDR3 contains 12 residues. CDR3 coding DNA: TGTGCCAGAAGGCTTGAGCAGGGTAAACTGTTTTTT. Protein: CARRLEQGKLFF.

The chain couples TRBV29-1 to TRBJ2-7; 8 bases agree with TRBD1. The germline V gene encodes CDR1 SQVTM and CDR2 ANQGSEA. The V segment lost 6 bases and the J segment 4 bases; nucleotides outside the gene matches: 11. This CDR3 comprises 14 residues. The CDR3 is CSVNGGQGGYEQYF. CDR3 bases: TGCAGCGTCAACGGAGGACAGGGTGGATACGAGCAGTACTTC.

A single count supports this clone. The chain combines TRBV10-1 with TRBJ1-1, with D possibly TRBD1 on 5 matching bases. V was clipped by 2 bases and J by 4 bases, with 8 bases between them. From germline, CDR1 is WNHNN and CDR2 SYGVQD (reference sequence). This CDR3 has 13 amino acids. The DNA of the CDR3 is TGCGCCAGCAGTGAGCGCGGGGGCACTGAAGCTTTCTTT. This sequence encodes CASSERGGTEAFF.

Details on this clone: At the DNA level, this CDR3 is encoded by other sequences in the same sample as well. The chain uses TRBV20-1 and TRBJ2-7; D may be TRBD2 (5 bases). Trimming took off 6 bases at V and 6 bases at J, with 6 bases between the two ends. Per the germline V gene, CDR1 is DFQATT and CDR2 is SNEGSKA (reference sequence). This CDR3 spans 9 amino acids. The CDR3 nucleotides are TGCAGTGCGGGGAGCGAGCAGTACTTC. This gives the protein CSAGSEQYF.

The chain couples TRBV15 to TRBJ2-1, with 7 bases fitting TRBD2. The CDR3 is 15 amino acids. Unmatched junction bases numbered 4, after V lost 1 base and J lost 4 bases. Germline loops: CDR1 LNHNV, CDR2 YYDKDF (reference sequence). CDR3 protein: CATSRAAGTYNEQFF. The CDR3 DNA reads as TGTGCCACCAGCAGAGCAGCGGGAACGTACAATGAGCAGTTCTTC.